What follows are 29 T cell receptor beta chains derived from one specimen sequenced in a study of T-cell reconstitution after alpha-beta-depleted transplantation in children. During its preparation, the TCRbeta library received unique molecular identifiers. TCRdb passed the PCR reads through MiXCR, listing each CDR3 protein once. The sample contains fewer than 350,000 distinct CDR3 sequences, around 10% of which appear only once. The source was peripheral blood, collected 180 days after TCRalphabeta/CD19-depleted stem cell transplant. The receptors stem from a male patient aged 2-15 years who had a stem cell transplant for chronic granulomatous disease, so the T cells may come from the graft donor.

Only a few counts were recorded for this clonotype. The chain couples TRBV18 to TRBJ1-5; 7 bases line up with TRBD1. Germline CDR1 and CDR2: KGHSH and LQKENI. The CDR3 length is 17 residues. V dropped 2 bases and J dropped 2; count of bases not matched to a gene: 9. In DNA form, the CDR3 reads TGTGCCAGCTCACCAACCGTCGACGGACAGGGCAATCAGCCCCAGCATTTT. Amino acids: CASSPTVDGQGNQPQHF.

There are a few counts of this clonotype. The gene calls are TRBV2 and TRBJ2-4; tentative D call: TRBD2 (5 bases). The V and J ends lost 0 bases and 0 bases respectively, with 12 bases between them. The CDR3 loop spans 17 amino acids. The germline gives CDR1 SNHLY, CDR2 FYNNEI. The CDR3 sequence is CASSEAPGRLAKNIQYF. As DNA, the CDR3 is TGTGCCAGCAGTGAAGCTCCGGGGAGACTAGCCAAAAACATTCAGTACTTC.

This clonotype was observed many times. The genes are TRBV7-9 and TRBJ2-1; 9 bases are a match to TRBD2. Germline V gene lookup returns CDR1 SEHNR and CDR2 FQNEAQ (reference sequence). J lost 3 bases, V lost 2 bases, and 5 bases had no gene match. There are 16 residues in the CDR3. The CDR3 DNA reads TGTGCCAGCAGCTTATCTAGCGGGAACCGCTACAATGAGCAGTTCTTC. Amino acids: CASSLSSGNRYNEQFF.

In this sample, this clonotype turned up many times. This sequence joins TRBV5-1 and TRBJ2-7; D uncertain. Trimming shortened V by 6 bases and J by 2 bases, and 12 bases separated the two germline ends. The CDR3 is 13 residues long. The germline CDR1 and CDR2 sequences are SGHRS and YFSETQ. CDR3 protein: CASTPGFTYEQYF. The CDR3 region has the DNA TGCGCCAGCACCCCCGGGTTTACCTACGAGCAGTACTTC.

There are many counts of this clonotype. This sequence joins TRBV10-3 and TRBJ1-2; the D is unclear. V lost 10 bases, J lost 2 bases, and 17 bases lay in between. This CDR3 spans 14 amino acids. Looked up from germline, CDR1 is ENHRY and CDR2 is SYGVKD. The CDR3 loop is CATHGVGMNYGYTF. As DNA, the CDR3 is TGTGCCACCCATGGCGTGGGAATGAACTATGGCTACACCTTC.

At least ten counts were recorded for this clonotype. This chain connects TRBV7-2 to TRBJ2-5; D not certain. The CDR3 has 15 residues. CDR1 is SGHTA, CDR2 FQGNSA, per germline. The ends were cut back, 5 bases at V and 2 bases at J, with 15 bases in the middle. The CDR3 nucleotides are TGTGCCAGCAGCCCCAGAGTCGGCAGGCAAGAGACCCAGTACTTC. Amino acids: CASSPRVGRQETQYF.

This clonotype came up many times. The DNA of the CDR3 is TGTGCCAGCAGGACGGAGGCTAGCCCTGGCGGGGAGCTGTTTTTT. Protein sequence: CASRTEASPGGELFF. The chain joins TRBV7-8 to TRBJ2-2; D is perhaps TRBD2 (5 bases). V lost 6 bases and J lost 7, with 18 bases in between. The V gene's germline CDR1 is SGHVS and CDR2 FQNEAQ. The CDR3 is 15 residues long. Full variable domain (missing parts from reference TRBV7-8 and TRBJ2-2): GAGVSQSPRYKVAKRGQDVALRCDPISGHVSLFWYQQALGQGPEFLTYFQNEAQLDKSGLPSDRFFAERPEGSVSTLKIQRTQQEDSAVYLCASRTEASPGGELFFGEGSRLTVL.

The table lists this clonotype with a few counts. The rearrangement links TRBV18 to TRBJ2-2, with 11 bases fitting TRBD2. Germline V lookup: CDR1 KGHSH, CDR2 LQKENI. J gave up 3 bases and V 1 base, and 7 bases lay outside the gene matches. This CDR3 is 18 amino acids long. The CDR3 DNA reads TGTGCCAGCTCACCACTTGCAGGACTAGCGGGCCACACCGGGGAGCTGTTTTTT. It yields the protein CASSPLAGLAGHTGELFF.

Many counts were recorded for this clonotype. The gene calls are TRBV29-1 and TRBJ2-7, with unresolved D. The germline CDR1 and CDR2 sequences are SQVTM and ANQGSEA. The CDR3 has 14 amino acids. The ends were cut back, 1 base at V and 0 bases at J, with 10 bases in the middle. The CDR3 spells CSVEGPSSSYEQYF. The DNA for the CDR3 is TGCAGCGTTGAAGGGCCATCGAGCTCCTACGAGCAGTACTTC.

Concerning this clonotype: A much larger clone differs by one base, so this may be a read error. V is TRBV7-8 and J is TRBJ2-3; D unresolved. The CDR3 totals 13 residues. V was trimmed by 8 bases and J by 6 bases, leaving 15 bases between them. Germline loops: CDR1 SGHVS, CDR2 FQNEAQ. The CDR3 region is CASGSRTYDTQYF. In DNA form, the CDR3 reads TGTGCCAGCGGCTCCAGGACCTATGATACGCAGTATTTT.

Worth noting for this clonotype: This sequence may be a read error, since a much larger clone differs from it by one base. The CDR3 here is CASRPAGGIETQYF. The CDR3 DNA is TGTGCCAGCCGTCCGGCGGGGGGGATCGAGACCCAGTACTTC. The chain carries TRBV6-1 and TRBJ2-5; 9 bases line up with TRBD2. Germline V CDR1 and CDR2: MNHNS, SASEGT. Trimming cost V 8 bases and J 5 bases; bases outside gene matches: 9. This CDR3 is 14 amino acids long.

This clonotype was detected many times. The rearrangement links TRBV20-1 to TRBJ1-5, with no clear D. V lost 2 bases to trimming and J lost 1 base, with 3 bases between them. The CDR3 extends over 12 amino acids. Germline V gene data show CDR1 as DFQATT and CDR2 as SNEGSKA (reference sequence). The DNA of the CDR3 is TGCAGTGCTAGATACAGCAATCAGCCCCAGCATTTT. Its translation: CSARYSNQPQHF.

As concerns this clonotype: A much larger clone lies one base from this, so it may be a read error. The chain uses TRBV20-1 and TRBJ2-2; a weak D match, TRBD2 (6 bases). This CDR3 region has 15 residues. Germline loops: CDR1 DFQATT, CDR2 SNEGSKA (reference sequence). This chain's CDR3 is CSARIAGMDTGEVFF. In nucleotides, the CDR3 is TGCAGTGCTAGAATCGCAGGGATGGACACCGGGGAGGTGTTTTTT.

This clonotype was recorded many times. The chain combines TRBV6-1 with TRBJ2-3; TRBD2 matches at 7 bases. Trimming cost V 6 bases and J 0 bases; bases outside gene matches: 6. Germline V gene sequence: CDR1 MNHNS, CDR2 SASEGT. The CDR3 has 15 amino acids. The CDR3 sequence: CASSLSGLSTDTQYF. CDR3 coding DNA: TGTGCCAGCAGCCTTAGCGGGTTAAGCACAGATACGCAGTATTTT.

On this clonotype itself: A read error may produce the germline difference seen at one junction end. The genes are TRBV5-4 and TRBJ2-5; 8 bases map to TRBD2. This CDR3 comprises 14 residues. CDR1 and CDR2 (germline): SGHNT, YYREEE (reference sequence). The CDR3 region is CASRLAGGAETQYF. The CDR3 region has the DNA TGTGCCAGCAGGTTGGCGGGGGGCGCGGAGACCCAGTACTTC.

This clonotype was detected many times. The J gene is TRBJ2-7, the V gene TRBV5-5, with D possibly being TRBD2 (6 bases). This CDR3 region has 14 residues. V dropped 1 base and J dropped 4 bases, with 12 bases sitting between them. The germline V gene has CDR1 SGHKS and CDR2 YYEKEE (reference sequence). DNA of the CDR3: TGTGCCAGCAGCTTGCAGGAAGGGAGGTACGAGCAGTACTTC. Translated: CASSLQEGRYEQYF.

Many counts were recorded for this clonotype. This sequence joins TRBV27 and TRBJ2-1, with 10 bases fitting TRBD2. The germline V gene encodes CDR1 MNHEY and CDR2 SMNVEV (reference sequence). The CDR3 is 19 residues long. V was pared by 1 base and J by 4 bases, with 13 bases of the junction left unmatched. The CDR3 region has the DNA TGTGCCAGCAGTTTATTGGTCAGAGGGCTAGCGGGAGAATACAATGAGCAGTTCTTC. Its translation is CASSLLVRGLAGEYNEQFF.

This clonotype was detected a few times. The genes are TRBV6-2 or TRBV6-3 and TRBJ2-1; D gene ambiguous. This CDR3 has 12 residues. Looked up from germline, CDR1 is MNHEY and CDR2 is SVGEGT. V lost 7 bases, J lost 9 bases, and 13 bases lay in between. CDR3 coding DNA: TGTGCCAGCAAAATCTCTACCGGTGAGCAGTTCTTC. Its protein product is CASKISTGEQFF.

This clonotype was found once. A much larger clone lies one base from this, so it may be a read error. The chain recombines TRBV28 with TRBJ2-3, with D perhaps matching TRBD1 or TRBD2 (6 bases each). The CDR3 totals 16 residues. Germline-derived CDR1 and CDR2 are MDHEN and SYDVKM. V was trimmed by 7 bases and J by 0 bases, leaving 17 bases between them. Written as DNA, the CDR3 is TGTGCCAGCACTTCCCTCCGGGGGCGCAGCACAGATACGCAGTATTTT. Its translation is CASTSLRGRSTDTQYF.

This clonotype appeared many times. The chain links TRBV6-5 to TRBJ2-7; D is ambiguous. Germline values: CDR1 MNHEY, CDR2 SVGAGI. The CDR3 runs to 11 residues. V was cut by 5 bases and J by 3 bases, with 5 bases left in between. Here the CDR3 reads CASSDVYEQYF. The CDR3 region has the DNA TGTGCCAGCAGTGATGTCTACGAGCAGTACTTC.

This clonotype occurred a few times. V usage is TRBV18 and J usage is TRBJ2-2; D might be TRBD1 or TRBD2, each matching 5 bases. V lost 2 bases to trimming and J lost 0 bases, with 7 bases between them. Germline lookup yields CDR1 KGHSH and CDR2 LQKENI. CDR3 length: 15 amino acids. This chain's CDR3 is CASSPGGSNTGELFF. In nucleotides, the CDR3 is TGTGCCAGCTCACCAGGGGGATCGAACACCGGGGAGCTGTTTTTT.

At least ten counts were recorded for this clonotype. The CDR3 DNA sequence: TGCGCCAGCAGTCCGAGCGGGACATCCTACGAGCAGTACTTC. Its protein is CASSPSGTSYEQYF. The chain is built from TRBV5-1 and TRBJ2-7, with D perhaps TRBD2 (7 bases). The CDR3 covers 14 residues. The germline V gene encodes CDR1 SGHRS and CDR2 YFSETQ. V was trimmed by 5 bases and J by 1 base, leaving 13 bases between them. Looking up the rest from reference TRBV5-1 and TRBJ2-7 gives the full variable domain: KAGVTQTPRYLIKTRGQQVTLSCSPISGHRSVSWYQQTPGQGLQFLFEYFSETQRNKGNFPGRFSGRQFSNSRSEMNVSTLELGDSALYLCASSPSGTSYEQYFGPGTRLTVT.

Turning to this clonotype: A read error may explain this, as a much larger clone is one base away. This chain's CDR3 is CASSSRVPYNEQFF. CDR3 nucleotides: TGTGCCAGCAGCTCCCGGGTCCCTTACAATGAGCAGTTCTTC. The rearrangement links TRBV4-2 to TRBJ2-1; D is ambiguous. The CDR3 sequence is 14 residues long. The germline V gene has CDR1 LGHNA and CDR2 YNFKEQ. Deletions cut 5 bases from V and 4 bases from J, with 12 bases between.

Many counts were recorded for this clonotype. The V and J genes are TRBV28 and TRBJ1-5; unclear D gene. V was trimmed by 10 bases and J by 0 bases, leaving 25 bases between them. Germline CDR1 reads MDHEN; CDR2 reads SYDVKM. The CDR3 runs to 18 residues. The CDR3 reads CATLSHKRENYSNQPQHF. For the CDR3, the DNA is TGTGCCACCCTTAGTCATAAAAGGGAGAATTATAGCAATCAGCCCCAGCATTTT.

This clonotype was observed at least ten times. V gene TRBV29-1 combines with J gene TRBJ2-5, with 7 nucleotides matching TRBD1. V dropped 7 bases and J dropped 7; count of bases not matched to a gene: 9. Germline lookup yields CDR1 SQVTM and CDR2 ANQGSEA. The length of the CDR3 is 12 residues. The CDR3 spells CSEGTASGTQYF. The CDR3 coding sequence is TGCAGCGAAGGGACAGCCTCCGGGACCCAGTACTTC.

This clonotype appeared many times. The chain links TRBV28 to TRBJ2-5; D may be TRBD1 (6 bases). Trimming cost V 0 bases and J 5 bases, with 7 bases left between them. CDR3 length equals 13 residues. Germline V gene sequence: CDR1 MDHEN, CDR2 SYDVKM. CDR3: CASSLWQGETQYF. In nucleotides, the CDR3 is TGTGCCAGCAGTTTATGGCAGGGGGAGACCCAGTACTTC.

This clonotype appeared many times. The V and J genes are TRBV6-6 and TRBJ1-1; possible D gene TRBD1, 5 bases. CDR1 is MNHNY and CDR2 is SVGAGI in the germline V gene (reference sequence). Trimming took off 10 bases at V and 4 bases at J, with 13 bases between the two ends. The CDR3 sequence is 12 residues long. The CDR3 DNA reads as TGTGCCACCTGCAGTGGGGCCACTGAAGCTTTCTTT. It is translated as CATCSGATEAFF.

This clonotype was seen ten or more times. This chain uses TRBV5-1 with TRBJ2-3, with 8 bases lining up with TRBD1. Per the germline V gene, CDR1 is SGHRS and CDR2 is YFSETQ. The CDR3 spans 16 residues. Trimming removed 0 bases from V and 2 bases from J; junction bases left unmatched: 5. The DNA of the CDR3 is TGCGCCAGCAGCTTGGGGGGACAGGCCATCACAGATACGCAGTATTTT. It codes for CASSLGGQAITDTQYF.

This clonotype was counted at least ten times. The CDR3 DNA sequence: TGCAGTGCTACGGGGATTAGGGGGAGCAATCAGCCCCAGCATTTT. Amino acids: CSATGIRGSNQPQHF. The gene calls are TRBV20-1 and TRBJ1-5, with D perhaps TRBD1 (6 bases). V lost 4 bases and J 1 base, leaving 14 bases between the germline ends. This CDR3 contains 15 residues. Germline V gene sequence: CDR1 DFQATT, CDR2 SNEGSKA (reference sequence).